The entry that follows covers one TCR beta chain sequence. Repertoires were generated with immunoSEQ multiplex PCR, while TCRdb's copy carries only in-frame clones and drops some. This sample carries around 120,000 clones, 75% to 90% of them seen once, and the ten largest clones take roughly 8%. The sample is drawn from a study of blood T cell repertoires in COVID-19. On the study more broadly: The United States, Italy and Spain provided the acute and convalescent COVID-19 samples.

The V end was cut by 8 bases, the J end by 0 bases, with 11 bases between. This CDR3 has 14 amino acids. From germline, CDR1 is LNHDA and CDR2 SQIVND (reference sequence). The sample was peripheral blood. This rearrangement joins TRBV19 to TRBJ1-5; D is ambiguous. This sequence originates from a human donor in a cohort sampled during active COVID-19. CDR3 sequence reads: CASHRQNSNQPQHF. CDR3 sequence (DNA): TGTGCCAGTCACCGCCAGAATAGCAATCAGCCCCAGCATTTT.